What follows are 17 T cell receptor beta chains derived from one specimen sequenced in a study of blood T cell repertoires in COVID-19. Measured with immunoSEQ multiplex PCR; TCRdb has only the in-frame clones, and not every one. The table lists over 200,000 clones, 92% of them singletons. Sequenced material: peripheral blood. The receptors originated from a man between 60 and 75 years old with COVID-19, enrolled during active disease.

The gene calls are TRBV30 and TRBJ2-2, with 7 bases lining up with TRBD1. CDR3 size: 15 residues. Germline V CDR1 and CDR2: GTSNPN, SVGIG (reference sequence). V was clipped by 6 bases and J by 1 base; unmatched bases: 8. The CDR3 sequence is CACKQGLLNTGELFF. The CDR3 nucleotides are TGTGCCTGCAAACAGGGGCTACTGAACACCGGGGAGCTGTTTTTT.

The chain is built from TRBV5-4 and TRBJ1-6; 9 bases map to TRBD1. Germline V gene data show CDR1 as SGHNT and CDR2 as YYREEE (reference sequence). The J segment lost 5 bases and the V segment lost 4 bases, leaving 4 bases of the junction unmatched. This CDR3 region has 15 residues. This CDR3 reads CASSGTGSNNSPLHF. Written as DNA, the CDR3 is TGTGCCAGCAGCGGGACAGGGTCGAATAATTCACCCCTCCACTTT.

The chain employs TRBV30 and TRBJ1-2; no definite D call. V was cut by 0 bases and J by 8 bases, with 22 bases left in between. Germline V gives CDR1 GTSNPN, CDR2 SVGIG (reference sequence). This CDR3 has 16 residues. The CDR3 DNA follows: TGTGCCTGGAGTGTACGTAGTACGGGGAGGTCCAAGGGCTACACCTTC. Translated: CAWSVRSTGRSKGYTF.

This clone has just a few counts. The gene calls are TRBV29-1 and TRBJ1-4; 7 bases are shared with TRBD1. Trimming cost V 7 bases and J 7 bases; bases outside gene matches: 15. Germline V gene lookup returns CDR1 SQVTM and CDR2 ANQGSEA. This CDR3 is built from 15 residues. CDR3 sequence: CSAYGKTGLGEKLFF. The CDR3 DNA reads TGCAGCGCTTATGGGAAGACAGGGCTCGGTGAAAAACTGTTTTTT.

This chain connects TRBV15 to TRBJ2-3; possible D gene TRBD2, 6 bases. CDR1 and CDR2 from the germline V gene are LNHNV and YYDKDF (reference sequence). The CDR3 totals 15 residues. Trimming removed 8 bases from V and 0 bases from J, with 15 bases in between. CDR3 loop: CATSPGLTSTDTQYF. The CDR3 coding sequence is TGTGCCACCTCCCCGGGACTCACTAGCACAGATACGCAGTATTTT.

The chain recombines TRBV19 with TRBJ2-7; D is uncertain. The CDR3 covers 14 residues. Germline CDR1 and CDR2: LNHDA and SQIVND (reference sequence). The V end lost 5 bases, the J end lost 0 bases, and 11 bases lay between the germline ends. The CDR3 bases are TGTGCCAGTAGTCGGGTGGTTGGCTCCTACGAGCAGTACTTC. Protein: CASSRVVGSYEQYF.

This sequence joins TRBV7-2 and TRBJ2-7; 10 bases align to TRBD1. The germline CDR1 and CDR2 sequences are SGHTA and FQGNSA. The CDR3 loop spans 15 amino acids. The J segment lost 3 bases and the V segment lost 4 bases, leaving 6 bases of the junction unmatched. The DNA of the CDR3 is TGTGCCAGCAGCTCATGGGACAGGGGTGACTACGAGCAGTACTTC. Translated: CASSSWDRGDYEQYF. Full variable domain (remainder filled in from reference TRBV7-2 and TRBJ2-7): GAGVSQSPSNKVTEKGKDVELRCDPISGHTALYWYRQSLGQGLEFLIYFQGNSAPDKSGLPSDRFSAERTGGSVSTLTIQRTQQEDSAVYLCASSSWDRGDYEQYFGPGTRLTVT.

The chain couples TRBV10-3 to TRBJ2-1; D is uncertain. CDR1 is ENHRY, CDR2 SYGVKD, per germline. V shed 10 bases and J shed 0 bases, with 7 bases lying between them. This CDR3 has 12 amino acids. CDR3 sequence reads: CATGNSYNEQFF. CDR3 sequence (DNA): TGTGCCACCGGTAACTCCTACAATGAGCAGTTCTTC.

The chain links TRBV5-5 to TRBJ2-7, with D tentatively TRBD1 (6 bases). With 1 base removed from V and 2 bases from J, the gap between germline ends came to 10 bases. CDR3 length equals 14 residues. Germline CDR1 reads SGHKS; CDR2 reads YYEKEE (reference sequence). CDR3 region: CASSLSGAPYEQYF. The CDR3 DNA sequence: TGTGCCAGCAGCTTGTCAGGGGCCCCCTACGAGCAGTACTTC.

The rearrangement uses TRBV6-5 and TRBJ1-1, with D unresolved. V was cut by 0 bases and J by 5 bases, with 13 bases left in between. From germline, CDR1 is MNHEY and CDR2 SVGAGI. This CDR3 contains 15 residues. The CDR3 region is CASSYSPEVWTEAFF. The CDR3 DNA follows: TGTGCCAGCAGTTACTCCCCCGAGGTTTGGACTGAAGCTTTCTTT.

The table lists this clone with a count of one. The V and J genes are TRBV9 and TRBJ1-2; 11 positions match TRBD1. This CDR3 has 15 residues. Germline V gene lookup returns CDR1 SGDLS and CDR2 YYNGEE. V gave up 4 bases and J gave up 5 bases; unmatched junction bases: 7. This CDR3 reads CASSPWTGGGYGYTF. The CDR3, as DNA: TGTGCCAGCAGCCCTTGGACAGGGGGCGGGTATGGCTACACCTTC.

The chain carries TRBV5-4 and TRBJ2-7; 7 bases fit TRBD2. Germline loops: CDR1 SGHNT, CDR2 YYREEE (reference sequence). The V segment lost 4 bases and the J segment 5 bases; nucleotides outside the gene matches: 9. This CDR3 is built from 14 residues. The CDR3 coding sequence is TGTGCCAGCAGCCCCCTCGGGGGGTTCAACGAGCAGTACTTC. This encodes CASSPLGGFNEQYF.

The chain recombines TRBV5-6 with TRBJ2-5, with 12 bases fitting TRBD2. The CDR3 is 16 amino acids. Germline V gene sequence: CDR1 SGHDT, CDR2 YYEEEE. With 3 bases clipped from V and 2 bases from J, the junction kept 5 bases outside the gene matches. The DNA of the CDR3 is TGTGCCAGCAGCTACCTAGCGGGGGGGACACAAGAGACCCAGTACTTC. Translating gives CASSYLAGGTQETQYF.

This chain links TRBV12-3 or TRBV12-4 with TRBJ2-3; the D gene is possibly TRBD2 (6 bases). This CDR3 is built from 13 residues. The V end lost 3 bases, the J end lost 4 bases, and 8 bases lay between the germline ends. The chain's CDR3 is CASSFTSPDTQYF. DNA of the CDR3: TGTGCCAGCAGTTTCACTAGCCCAGATACGCAGTATTTT.

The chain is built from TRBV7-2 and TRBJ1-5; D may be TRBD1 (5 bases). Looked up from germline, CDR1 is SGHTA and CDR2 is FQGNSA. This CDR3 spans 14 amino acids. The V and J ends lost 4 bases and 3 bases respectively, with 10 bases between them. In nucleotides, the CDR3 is TGTGCCAGCAGCTACACAGGTACCAATCAGCCCCAGCATTTT. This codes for CASSYTGTNQPQHF. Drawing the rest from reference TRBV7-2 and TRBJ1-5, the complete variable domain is GAGVSQSPSNKVTEKGKDVELRCDPISGHTALYWYRQSLGQGLEFLIYFQGNSAPDKSGLPSDRFSAERTGGSVSTLTIQRTQQEDSAVYLCASSYTGTNQPQHFGDGTRLSIL.

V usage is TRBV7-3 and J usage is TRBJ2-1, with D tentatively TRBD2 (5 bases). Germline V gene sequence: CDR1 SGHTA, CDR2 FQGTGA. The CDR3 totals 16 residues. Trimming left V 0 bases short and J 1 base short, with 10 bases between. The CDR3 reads CASSLTSSGSYNEQFF. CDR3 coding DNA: TGTGCCAGCAGCTTAACGTCGAGCGGATCCTACAATGAGCAGTTCTTC.

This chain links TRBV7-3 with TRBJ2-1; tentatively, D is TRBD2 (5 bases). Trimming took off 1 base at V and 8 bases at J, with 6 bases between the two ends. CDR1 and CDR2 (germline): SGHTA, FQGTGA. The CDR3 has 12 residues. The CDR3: CASSLRGHEQFF. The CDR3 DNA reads TGTGCCAGCAGCTTAAGAGGGCATGAGCAGTTCTTC.